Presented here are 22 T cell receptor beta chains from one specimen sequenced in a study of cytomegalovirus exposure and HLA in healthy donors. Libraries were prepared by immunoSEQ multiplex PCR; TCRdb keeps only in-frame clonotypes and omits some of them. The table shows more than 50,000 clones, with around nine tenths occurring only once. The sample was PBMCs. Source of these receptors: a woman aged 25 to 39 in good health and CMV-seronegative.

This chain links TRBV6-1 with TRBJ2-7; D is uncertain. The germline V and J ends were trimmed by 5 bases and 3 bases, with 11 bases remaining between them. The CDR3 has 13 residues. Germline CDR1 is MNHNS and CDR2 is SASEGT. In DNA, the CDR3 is TGTGCCAGCAGTCTCGGGTCCATCTACGAGCAGTACTTC. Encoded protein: CASSLGSIYEQYF.

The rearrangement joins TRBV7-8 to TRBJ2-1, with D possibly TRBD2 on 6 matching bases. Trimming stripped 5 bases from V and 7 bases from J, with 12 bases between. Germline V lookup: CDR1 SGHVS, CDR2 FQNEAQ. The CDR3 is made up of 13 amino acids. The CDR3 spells CASSIRLVNEQFF. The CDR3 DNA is TGTGCCAGCAGCATAAGACTAGTAAATGAGCAGTTCTTC.

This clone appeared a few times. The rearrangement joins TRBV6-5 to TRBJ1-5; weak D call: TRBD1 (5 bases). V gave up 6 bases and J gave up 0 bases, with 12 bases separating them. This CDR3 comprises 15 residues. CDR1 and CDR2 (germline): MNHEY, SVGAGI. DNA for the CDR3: TGTGCCAGCAGAGATCCGACAGTTAGCAATCAGCCCCAGCATTTT. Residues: CASRDPTVSNQPQHF.

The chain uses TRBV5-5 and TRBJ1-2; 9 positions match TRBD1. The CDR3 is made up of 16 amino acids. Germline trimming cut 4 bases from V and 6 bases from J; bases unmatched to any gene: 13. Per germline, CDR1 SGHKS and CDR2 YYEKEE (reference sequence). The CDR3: CASSLLPRTGEDGYTF. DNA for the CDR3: TGTGCCAGCAGCCTACTACCGAGGACAGGGGAGGATGGCTACACCTTC.

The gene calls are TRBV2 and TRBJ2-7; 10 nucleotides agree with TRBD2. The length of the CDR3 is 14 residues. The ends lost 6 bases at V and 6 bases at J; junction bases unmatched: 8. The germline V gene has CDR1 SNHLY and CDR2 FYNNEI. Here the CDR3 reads CASSPSGRVGEQYF. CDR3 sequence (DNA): TGTGCCAGCAGCCCCAGCGGGAGGGTAGGCGAGCAGTACTTC.

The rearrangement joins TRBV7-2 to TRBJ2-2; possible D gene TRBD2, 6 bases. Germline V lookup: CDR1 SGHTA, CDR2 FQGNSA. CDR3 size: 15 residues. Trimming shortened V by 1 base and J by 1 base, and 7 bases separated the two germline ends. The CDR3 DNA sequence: TGTGCCAGCAGCTTAGTGGGGGGGAACACCGGGGAGCTGTTTTTT. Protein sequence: CASSLVGGNTGELFF.

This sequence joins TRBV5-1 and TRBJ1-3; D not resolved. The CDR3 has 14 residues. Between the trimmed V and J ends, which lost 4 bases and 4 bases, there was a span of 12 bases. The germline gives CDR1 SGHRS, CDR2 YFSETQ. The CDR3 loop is CASSPPGGGNTIYF. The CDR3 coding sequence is TGCGCCAGCAGCCCCCCCGGAGGGGGAAACACCATATATTTT.

Here the CDR3 reads CASSWGQGGSTGELFF. As DNA, the CDR3 is TGTGCCAGCAGCTGGGGACAGGGGGGTTCAACCGGGGAGCTGTTTTTT. The chain employs TRBV5-5 and TRBJ2-2, with 11 bases identical to TRBD1. With V trimmed by 3 bases and J by 5 bases, 6 bases remained unmatched. This CDR3 comprises 16 residues. Germline values: CDR1 SGHKS, CDR2 YYEKEE (reference sequence).

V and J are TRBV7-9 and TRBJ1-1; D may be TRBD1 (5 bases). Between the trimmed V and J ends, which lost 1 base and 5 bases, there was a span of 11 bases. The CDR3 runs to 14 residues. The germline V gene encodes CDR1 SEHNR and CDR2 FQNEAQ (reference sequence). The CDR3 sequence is CASSLEAKGTEAFF. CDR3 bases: TGTGCCAGCAGCTTAGAAGCCAAGGGGACTGAAGCTTTCTTT.

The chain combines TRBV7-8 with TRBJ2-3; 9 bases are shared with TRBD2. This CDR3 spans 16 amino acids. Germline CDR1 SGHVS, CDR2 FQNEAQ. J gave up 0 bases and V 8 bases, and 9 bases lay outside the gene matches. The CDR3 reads CASSSGRYTSTDTQYF. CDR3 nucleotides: TGTGCCAGCTCGAGCGGGAGGTACACAAGCACAGATACGCAGTATTTT.

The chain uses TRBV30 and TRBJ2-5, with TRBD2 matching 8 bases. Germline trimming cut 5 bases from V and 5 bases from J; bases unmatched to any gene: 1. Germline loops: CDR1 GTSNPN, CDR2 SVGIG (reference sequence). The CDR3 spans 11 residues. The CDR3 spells CAWGGGETQYF. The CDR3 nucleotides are TGTGCCTGGGGCGGGGGGGAGACCCAGTACTTC.

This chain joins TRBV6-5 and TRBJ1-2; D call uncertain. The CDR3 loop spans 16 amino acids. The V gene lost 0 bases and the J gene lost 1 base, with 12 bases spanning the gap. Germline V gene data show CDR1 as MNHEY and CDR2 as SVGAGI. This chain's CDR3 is CASSYSTGLDNYGYTF. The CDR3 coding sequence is TGTGCCAGCAGTTACTCGACGGGGTTAGATAACTATGGCTACACCTTC.

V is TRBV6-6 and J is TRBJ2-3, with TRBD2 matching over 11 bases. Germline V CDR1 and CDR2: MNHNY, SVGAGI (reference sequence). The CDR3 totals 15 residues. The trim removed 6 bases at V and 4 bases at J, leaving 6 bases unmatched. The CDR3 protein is CASSVAGGNSDTQYF. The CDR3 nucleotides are TGTGCCAGCAGCGTAGCGGGAGGGAATTCAGATACGCAGTATTTT.

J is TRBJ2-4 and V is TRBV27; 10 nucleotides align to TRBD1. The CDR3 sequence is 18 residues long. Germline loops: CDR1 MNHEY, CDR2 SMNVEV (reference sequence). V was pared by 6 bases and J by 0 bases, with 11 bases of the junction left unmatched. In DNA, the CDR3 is TGTGCCAGCAGAAGACAGGGGGCTGGGTTACTAGCCAAAAACATTCAGTACTTC. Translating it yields CASRRQGAGLLAKNIQYF.

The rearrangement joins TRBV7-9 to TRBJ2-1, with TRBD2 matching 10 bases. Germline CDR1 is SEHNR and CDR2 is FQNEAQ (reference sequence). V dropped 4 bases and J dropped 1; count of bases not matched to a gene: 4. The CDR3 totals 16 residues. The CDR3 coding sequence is TGTGCCAGCAGCTGGAAGCGGGAGGGGTCCTACAATGAGCAGTTCTTC. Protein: CASSWKREGSYNEQFF.

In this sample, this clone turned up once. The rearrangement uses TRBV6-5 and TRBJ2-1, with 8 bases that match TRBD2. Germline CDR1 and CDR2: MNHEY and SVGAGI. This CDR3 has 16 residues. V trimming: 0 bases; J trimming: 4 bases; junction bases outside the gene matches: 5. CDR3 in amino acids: CASSYSAAGVYNEQFF. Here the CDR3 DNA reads TGTGCCAGCAGTTACTCAGCAGCGGGGGTTTACAATGAGCAGTTCTTC.

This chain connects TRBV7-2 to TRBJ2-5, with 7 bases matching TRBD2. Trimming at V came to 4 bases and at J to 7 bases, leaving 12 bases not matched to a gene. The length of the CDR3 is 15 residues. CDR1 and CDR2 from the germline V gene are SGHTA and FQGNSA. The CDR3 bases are TGTGCCAGCAGCTCCATAGCGGGCCCCGGGGGGACCCAGTACTTC. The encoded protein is CASSSIAGPGGTQYF.

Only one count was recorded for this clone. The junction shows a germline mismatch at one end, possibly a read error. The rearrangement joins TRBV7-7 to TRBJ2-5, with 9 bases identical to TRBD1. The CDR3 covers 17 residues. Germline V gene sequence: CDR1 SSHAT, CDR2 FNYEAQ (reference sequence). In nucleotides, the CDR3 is TGTGCTAGCAGCCCCACCGGGACAGGGTTTTTGGGAGAGACCCAGTACTTC. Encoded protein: CASSPTGTGFLGETQYF.

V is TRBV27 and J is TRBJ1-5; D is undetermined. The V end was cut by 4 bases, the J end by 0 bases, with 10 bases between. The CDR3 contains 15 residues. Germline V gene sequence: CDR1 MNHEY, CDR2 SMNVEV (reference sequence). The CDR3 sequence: CASSSSTYSNQPQHF. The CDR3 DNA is TGTGCCAGCAGTTCAAGTACATATAGCAATCAGCCCCAGCATTTT.

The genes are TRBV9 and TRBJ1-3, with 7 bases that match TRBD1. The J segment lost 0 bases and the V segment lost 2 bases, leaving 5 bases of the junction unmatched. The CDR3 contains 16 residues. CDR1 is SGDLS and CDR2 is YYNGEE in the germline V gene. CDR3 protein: CASSVGGQPSGNTIYF. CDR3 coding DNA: TGTGCCAGCAGCGTGGGGGGACAGCCCTCTGGAAACACCATATATTTT.

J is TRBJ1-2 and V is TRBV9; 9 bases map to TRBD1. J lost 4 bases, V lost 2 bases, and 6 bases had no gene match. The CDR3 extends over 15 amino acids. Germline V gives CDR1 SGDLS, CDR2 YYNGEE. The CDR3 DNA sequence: TGTGCCAGCAGCGTCATGTCGGGACAGGGCTATGGCTACACCTTC. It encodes CASSVMSGQGYGYTF.

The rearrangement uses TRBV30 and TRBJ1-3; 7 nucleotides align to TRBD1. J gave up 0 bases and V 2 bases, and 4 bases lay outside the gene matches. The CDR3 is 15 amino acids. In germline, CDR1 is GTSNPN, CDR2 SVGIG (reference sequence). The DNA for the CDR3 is TGTGCCTGGAGTTACGACAGGGACTCTGGAAACACCATATATTTT. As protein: CAWSYDRDSGNTIYF. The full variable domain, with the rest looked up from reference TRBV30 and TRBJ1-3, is SQTIHQWPATLVQPVGSPLSLECTVEGTSNPNLYWYRQAAGRGLQLLFYSVGIGQISSEVPQNLSASRPQDRQFILSSKKLLLSDSGFYLCAWSYDRDSGNTIYFGEGSWLTVV.